A selection of T cell receptor beta chains follows, all from one sample in a study of T cell responses to AZD1222 COVID-19 vaccine. The repertoire was sequenced with immunoSEQ multiplex PCR; TCRdb's copy has only in-frame clones and lacks some. Here the sample spans 130,000 or so clones, approximately 90% being singletons. The sequencing used peripheral blood, collected 28 days after the second AZD1222 dose. Receptor source: an adult who received the AZD1222 COVID-19 vaccine. The CDR3 runs from the conserved cysteine through the conserved F or W. D genes are given only for firm matches. A clone size is listed for some rows: how often the clone was seen (once, few, many), or a class if it is expanded.

17	-	TRBV7-2	TRBJ2-3	TRBD1	CASSLAVAGGGVDTQYF	TGTGCCAGCAGCTTAGCGGTAGCAGGGGGTGGTGTGGATACGCAGTATTTT
15	once	TRBV7-9	TRBJ2-3	TRBD2	CASSQLAGGENTQYF	TGTGCCAGCAGTCAACTAGCGGGGGGAGAAAATACGCAGTATTTT
18	once	TRBV15	TRBJ2-1	-	CATSRPHPLSGFHNEQFF	TGTGCCACCAGCAGGCCACATCCCCTTAGCGGTTTTCACAATGAGCAGTTCTTC
16	-	TRBV7-2	TRBJ2-2	-	CASSPARGREAGELFF	TGTGCCAGCAGCCCCGCCAGGGGGCGGGAGGCCGGGGAGCTGTTTTTT
11	-	TRBV12-3/TRBV12-4	TRBJ2-1	-	CASTVVNEQFF	TGTGCCAGCACTGTAGTGAATGAGCAGTTCTTC
13	-	TRBV9	TRBJ1-1	-	CASSVGVGTEAFF	TGTGCCAGCAGCGTAGGAGTCGGCACTGAAGCTTTCTTT
16	few	TRBV1	TRBJ2-5	-	CTSSLLDWGGEETQYF	TGCACCAGCAGCTTATTGGACTGGGGCGGGGAAGAGACCCAGTACTTC
15	-	TRBV7-3	TRBJ2-1	TRBD2	CASSATSGGRNEQFF	TGTGCCAGCAGCGCCACTAGCGGGGGCCGCAATGAGCAGTTCTTC
17	-	TRBV28	TRBJ1-6	-	CASSLGLGGLYNSPLHF	TGTGCCAGCAGTTTAGGATTAGGGGGATTGTATAATTCACCCCTCCACTTT
13	-	TRBV6-4	TRBJ2-7	-	CASSEMGKYEQYF	TGTGCCAGCAGTGAGATGGGTAAATACGAGCAGTACTTC
15	-	TRBV9	TRBJ2-7	TRBD2	CASSVGSLAGYEQYF	TGTGCCAGCAGCGTAGGGTCTCTAGCGGGTTACGAGCAGTACTTC
16	-	TRBV24-1	TRBJ2-6	-	CATSVYTRSGANVLTF	TGTGCCACCAGTGTGTACACCCGCTCTGGGGCCAACGTCCTGACTTTC
14	few	TRBV7-9	TRBJ1-5	TRBD1	CASSFADRGQPQHF	TGTGCCAGCAGCTTCGCCGACAGGGGTCAGCCCCAGCATTTT
16	-	TRBV28	TRBJ2-4	-	CASSSAKGMAKNIQYF	TGTGCCAGCAGTTCCGCAAAGGGGATGGCCAAAAACATTCAGTACTTC
18	-	TRBV3-1/TRBV3-2	TRBJ1-3	-	CASSQETRDWYSGNTIYF	TGTGCCAGCAGCCAAGAGACGAGGGACTGGTACTCTGGAAACACCATATATTTT
16	once	TRBV6-4	TRBJ1-5	-	CASSDSRGASNQPQHF	TGTGCCAGCAGTGACTCGAGAGGGGCAAGCAATCAGCCCCAGCATTTT
15	few	TRBV6-5	TRBJ2-6	-	CASTRLSSGANVLTF	TGTGCCAGCACCCGACTGAGCTCTGGGGCCAACGTCCTGACTTTC
14	-	TRBV19	TRBJ1-4	TRBD1	CASGNRGHDEKLFF	TGTGCCAGTGGGAACAGGGGGCACGATGAAAAACTGTTTTTT
17	-	TRBV4-3	TRBJ2-1	-	CASSQERQALVLSEQFF	TGCGCCAGCAGCCAAGAGCGGCAGGCCCTAGTTTTGAGTGAGCAGTTCTTC
18	-	TRBV27	TRBJ2-1	-	CASSKLREGDGINNEQFF	TGTGCCAGCAGCAAATTGAGGGAGGGGGACGGAATAAACAATGAGCAGTTCTTC
17	-	TRBV19	TRBJ1-5	-	CASSIDFWRQANQPQHF	TGTGCCAGTAGTATAGATTTCTGGCGGCAGGCTAATCAGCCCCAGCATTTT
12	-	TRBV2	TRBJ1-1	-	CASSESGTEAFF	TGTGCCAGCAGTGAAAGCGGGACTGAAGCTTTCTTT
13	-	TRBV28	TRBJ2-3	-	CASYAGLPDTQYF	TGTGCCAGCTACGCCGGGTTGCCAGATACGCAGTATTTT
13	-	TRBV19	TRBJ1-1	-	CASRLTVVTEAFF	TGTGCCAGTAGGCTGACAGTAGTCACTGAAGCTTTCTTT
13	-	TRBV12-3/TRBV12-4	TRBJ2-1	-	CASSLIVFNEQFF	TGTGCCAGCAGTTTAATTGTTTTCAATGAGCAGTTCTTC
15	-	TRBV3-1/TRBV3-2	TRBJ2-7	TRBD1	CASSQDPRGLYEQYF	TGTGCCAGCAGCCAAGATCCCAGGGGGCTATACGAGCAGTACTTC
15	once	TRBV7-3	TRBJ2-1	TRBD2	CASSLMSGGFNEQFF	TGTGCCAGCAGCTTGATGAGCGGGGGGTTTAATGAGCAGTTCTTC
11	-	TRBV10-2	TRBJ2-7	-	CASTNSNEQYF	TGCGCCAGCACCAACAGTAACGAGCAGTACTTC
15	once	TRBV7-3	TRBJ2-3	-	CASSLVGTDTDTQYF	TGTGCCAGCAGCTTAGTTGGGACGGATACAGATACGCAGTATTTT
13	-	TRBV29-1	TRBJ2-7	-	CSVDGQDPYEQYF	TGCAGCGTTGACGGGCAGGACCCCTACGAGCAGTACTTC
12	-	TRBV7-2	TRBJ2-7	TRBD2	CASSPPPGGPNF	TGTGCCAGCAGCCCCCCCCCGGGAGGGCCGAACTTC
14	-	TRBV11-3	TRBJ2-1	-	CASSLGGIGIEQFF	TGTGCCAGCAGCTTAGGGGGTATAGGGATCGAGCAGTTCTTC
13	-	TRBV12-5	TRBJ1-2	-	CASGLAGWRGYTF	TGTGCTAGTGGTTTGGCCGGGTGGCGTGGCTACACCTTC
14	-	TRBV4-2	TRBJ2-1	-	CASSQELVIIEQFF	TGTGCCAGCAGCCAAGAGCTTGTCATTATTGAGCAGTTCTTC
13	-	TRBV18	TRBJ1-5	-	CASSPGPNQPQHF	TGTGCCAGCTCCCCGGGGCCCAATCAGCCCCAGCATTTT